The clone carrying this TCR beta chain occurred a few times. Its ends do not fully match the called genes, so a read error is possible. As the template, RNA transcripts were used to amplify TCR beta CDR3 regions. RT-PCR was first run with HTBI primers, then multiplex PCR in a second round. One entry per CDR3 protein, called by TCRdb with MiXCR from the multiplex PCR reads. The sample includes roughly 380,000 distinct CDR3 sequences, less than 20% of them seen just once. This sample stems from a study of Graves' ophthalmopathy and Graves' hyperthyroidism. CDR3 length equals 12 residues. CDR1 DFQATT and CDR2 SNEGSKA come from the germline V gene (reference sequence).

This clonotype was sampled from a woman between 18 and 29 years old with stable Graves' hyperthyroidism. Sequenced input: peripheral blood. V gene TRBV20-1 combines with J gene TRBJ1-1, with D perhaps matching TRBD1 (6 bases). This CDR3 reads CSATSGVDEASF. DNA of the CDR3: TGCAGTGCTACTTCAGGGGTCGATGAAGCTTCCTTT.